This T cell receptor (beta chain) was found in a study of molecular identifiers for immune sequencing clone quantification. Overall study context: Naive CD8 RNA (about 19,000 or 110,000 cells) was divided into five aliquots, with four sequenced.

Via MiXCR, TCRdb re-called the PCR reads, giving one row per CDR3 protein. Of over 600,000 distinct CDR3 sequences listed, less than 20% are singletons. The CDR3 loop spans 15 amino acids. With 0 bases removed from V and 6 bases from J, the gap between germline ends came to 14 bases. Germline loops: CDR1 SGHDT, CDR2 YYEEEE. From about 21,000 to 970,000 sorted cells, naive CD8 libraries were generated with 10%, 30% or 50% RNA. Sorting was used to obtain naive CD8 T cells (CD8+CD4-CCR7+CD45RA+). General study findings and limits: In naive cells, under 1% of molecules belonged to clones above 20 RNA copies, against over 99% in effector cells.

This clonotype was seen at least ten times. What it binds is unknown. The V call is TRBV5-6, the J call TRBJ2-3; D ambiguous. The sequence derives from a human donor in good health. Some libraries in this study had Jurkat cell RNA spiked in. Material for sequencing was naive CD8+ T cells from blood, with Jurkat cell RNA spiked in. Described subset: FACS-sorted CD8+CD4-CCR7+CD45RA+ naive T cells. CDR3 DNA: TGTGCCAGCAGCTTGGAGAGAAACCTGCAGGATACGCAGTATTTT. Its translation: CASSLERNLQDTQYF.